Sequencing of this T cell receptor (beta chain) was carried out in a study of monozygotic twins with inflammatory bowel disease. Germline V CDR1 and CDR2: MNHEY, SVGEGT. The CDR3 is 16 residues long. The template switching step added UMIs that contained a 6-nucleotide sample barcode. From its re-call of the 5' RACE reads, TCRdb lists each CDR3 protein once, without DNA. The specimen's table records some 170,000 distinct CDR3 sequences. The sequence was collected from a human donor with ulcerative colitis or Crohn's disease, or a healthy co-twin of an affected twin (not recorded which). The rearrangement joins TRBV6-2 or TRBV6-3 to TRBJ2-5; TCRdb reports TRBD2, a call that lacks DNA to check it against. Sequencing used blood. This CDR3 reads CASSYFTGGNQETQYF.